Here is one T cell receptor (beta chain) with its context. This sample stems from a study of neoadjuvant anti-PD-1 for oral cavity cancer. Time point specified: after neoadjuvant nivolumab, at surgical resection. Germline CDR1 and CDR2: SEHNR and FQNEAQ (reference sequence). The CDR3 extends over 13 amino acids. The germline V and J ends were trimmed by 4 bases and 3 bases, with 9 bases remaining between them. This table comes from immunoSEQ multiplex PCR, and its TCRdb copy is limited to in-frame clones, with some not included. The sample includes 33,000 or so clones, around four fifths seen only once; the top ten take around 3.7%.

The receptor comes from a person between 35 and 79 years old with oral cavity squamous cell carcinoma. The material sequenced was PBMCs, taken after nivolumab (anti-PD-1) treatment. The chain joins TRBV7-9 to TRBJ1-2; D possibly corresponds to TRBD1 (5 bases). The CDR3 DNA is TGTGCCAGCAGCTCTGACAGCGACTATGGCTACACCTTC. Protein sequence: CASSSDSDYGYTF. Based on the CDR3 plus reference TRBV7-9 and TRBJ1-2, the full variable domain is DTGVSQNPRHKITKRGQNVTFRCDPISEHNRLYWYRQTLGQGPEFLTYFQNEAQLEKSRLLSDRFSAERPKGSFSTLEIQRTEQGDSAMYLCASSSDSDYGYTFGSGTRLTVV.